A selection of T cell receptor beta chains follows, all from one sample in a study of blood T cell repertoires in COVID-19. Sequencing was performed with immunoSEQ multiplex PCR; in TCRdb, only in-frame clones are kept and a portion is missing. Of 250,000 to 300,000 clones in the sample, around 89% were seen once. Sequencing was carried out using peripheral blood. These receptors all stem from a woman in her twenties or thirties who had recovered from COVID-19. CDR3s include the opening cysteine and the closing phenylalanine or tryptophan. A D gene is named only where the DNA matches it firmly. Some rows have no size entry. The others give once, few or many, or a class for an expanded clone.

TGTGCCAGCAGCGTCAGGGTGTCCTACAATGAGCAGTTCTTC	CASSVRVSYNEQFF	TRBV9	.	TRBJ2-1	.
TGTGCCAGCAGGCGGGGAGGGACAGGGGGAGGTAATAGGGAGACCCAGTACTTC	CASRRGGTGGGNRETQYF	TRBV11-2	TRBD1	TRBJ2-5	once
TGTGCCAGCACCTCGGGGGAAGTGGGGAACACTGAAGCTTTCTTT	CASTSGEVGNTEAFF	TRBV6-5	.	TRBJ1-1	.
TGTGCCTGGAGAACCCCCGCAGGGCCCTACGAGCAGTACTTC	CAWRTPAGPYEQYF	TRBV30	.	TRBJ2-7	.
TGTGCCACCAGCAGAGCTCTGGGGGGGCTAGCCAAAAACATTCAGTACTTC	CATSRALGGLAKNIQYF	TRBV15	.	TRBJ2-4	.
TGCAGTGCTAGTATGGGACAGGGAGGAAACACCATATATTTT	CSASMGQGGNTIYF	TRBV20-1	TRBD1	TRBJ1-3	.
TGTGCCAGCAGCTTAGGGCGGTTTGAAGCTTTCTTT	CASSLGRFEAFF	TRBV7-9	.	TRBJ1-1	once
TGCGCCAGCAGCCCCCACACAGCGAACACTGAAGCTTTCTTT	CASSPHTANTEAFF	TRBV5-1	.	TRBJ1-1	.
TGTGCCAGCAGTAAATCGACAGGCCTTAACTATGGCTACACCTTC	CASSKSTGLNYGYTF	TRBV2	.	TRBJ1-2	.
TGTGCCAGCAGTGTTCGACAGGGAGAGGAAGCTTTCTTT	CASSVRQGEEAFF	TRBV6-4	TRBD1	TRBJ1-1	few
TGTGCCAGCTCAAACTTCGGAACAGGTAACAATGAGCAGTTCTTC	CASSNFGTGNNEQFF	TRBV18	.	TRBJ2-1	.
TGCGCCAGCAGCCAACTGACTAGCGGGGGGGCCTTCCCGCAGTATTTT	CASSQLTSGGAFPQYF	TRBV4-1	TRBD2	TRBJ2-3	.
TGTGCCAGCAGCACGACCTCAGGGGGCGGGGGAGTCGCAGATACGCAGTATTTT	CASSTTSGGGGVADTQYF	TRBV9	.	TRBJ2-3	.
TGTGCCAGCAGCTTGGGGGTCAAAGGAGATGAAAAACTGTTTTTT	CASSLGVKGDEKLFF	TRBV5-5	.	TRBJ1-4	.
TGCGCCAGCAGCTTGTTTTCGGGTTATGGCTACACCTTC	CASSLFSGYGYTF	TRBV5-1	.	TRBJ1-2	.
TGTGCCACCAGCAGTCTACCTTTAACCTACGAGCAGTACTTC	CATSSLPLTYEQYF	TRBV15	.	TRBJ2-7	.
TGTGCCAGCACTCGGGACAGGGGAAACATTCAGTACTTC	CASTRDRGNIQYF	TRBV28	TRBD1	TRBJ2-4	.
TGTGCCAGCAGCGTAGAGGCCTCCGCGGCCACCATATATTTT	CASSVEASAATIYF	TRBV9	.	TRBJ1-3	few
TGTGCCAGCAGTTCCGAAGGAGGCCAAGAGACCCAGTACTTC	CASSSEGGQETQYF	TRBV7-3	.	TRBJ2-5	.
TGTGCCAGCAGCTTAGCCTGGGGCAACAATGAGCAGTTCTTC	CASSLAWGNNEQFF	TRBV7-9	.	TRBJ2-1	.
TGTGCCAGTAGTATGGGACAGGGGAGTACTGAAGCTTTCTTT	CASSMGQGSTEAFF	TRBV19	TRBD1	TRBJ1-1	once
TGTGCCAGCAGTTTGTCTCATTCGGGAGGGAGAGGCAATCAGCCCCAGCATTTT	CASSLSHSGGRGNQPQHF	TRBV28	.	TRBJ1-5	.
TGTGCCAGCAGCCACGTCCCGGGACAGGGGAACGCCACTGAAGCTTTCTTT	CASSHVPGQGNATEAFF	TRBV7-3	TRBD1	TRBJ1-1	.
TGTGCCAGCAGCTTCGACAGGGATCAGCCCCAGCATTTT	CASSFDRDQPQHF	TRBV7-9	TRBD1	TRBJ1-5	.
TGTGCCAGCAGCTCGGACAGGGGTAACTATGGCTACACCTTC	CASSSDRGNYGYTF	TRBV5-4	TRBD1	TRBJ1-2	.
TGTGCCAGCAGCCTGACTAGCCGATACTACGAGCAGTACTTC	CASSLTSRYYEQYF	TRBV28	TRBD2	TRBJ2-7	.
TGTGCCAGCAGCTTAGGGACACCTAGCACAGATACGCAGTATTTT	CASSLGTPSTDTQYF	TRBV7-6	.	TRBJ2-3	once
TGTGCCAGCAGCTTCGGTCGTCAAGAGACCCAGTACTTC	CASSFGRQETQYF	TRBV7-2	.	TRBJ2-5	.
TGTGCCAGCAGCACCGGGACAGCCTATGGCTACACCTTC	CASSTGTAYGYTF	TRBV7-9	TRBD1	TRBJ1-2	.